This TCR beta chain was retrieved from a study of shared clonotypes between healthy human individuals. Repertoires were generated with immunoSEQ multiplex PCR, while TCRdb's copy carries only in-frame clones and drops some. The sample gives approximately 1,000,000 clones, around three quarters of which show up once; 0.89% is in the top ten. This CDR3 region has 12 residues. With 3 bases removed from V and 2 bases from J, the gap between germline ends came to 5 bases. Per germline, CDR1 GTSNPN and CDR2 SVGIG (reference sequence). This chain links TRBV30 with TRBJ2-1; D uncertain. The specimen sequenced was memory CD4+ T cells from PBMCs. Subset indicated: CD45RA-negative fraction. The source is a man younger than 35 in good health. Some clones in this sample may be carry-over from other donors' samples. The CDR3 bases are TGTGCCTGGAGGAGGACCTACAATGAGCAGTTCTTC. It is translated as CAWRRTYNEQFF. Supplemented by reference TRBV30 and TRBJ2-1, the full variable domain reads SQTIHQWPATLVQPVGSPLSLECTVEGTSNPNLYWYRQAAGRGLQLLFYSVGIGQISSEVPQNLSASRPQDRQFILSSKKLLLSDSGFYLCAWRRTYNEQFFGPGTRLTVL.